This TCR beta chain was found in a study of blood T cell repertoires in COVID-19. Study overall: PBMCs, B-cell-depleted T cells, or T cells were the source of the cDNA or gDNA that made up the material.

Donors were grouped by their self-reported clinical history. This clone was found a few times. The table came from immunoSEQ multiplex PCR; TCRdb's copy has only in-frame clones and leaves some out. The table lists fewer than 250,000 clones, roughly 89% of them singletons, with 2.6% in the top ten. With 7 bases removed from V and 0 bases from J, the gap between germline ends came to 14 bases. This CDR3 is 14 amino acids long. Germline CDR1 and CDR2: SGHRS and YFSETQ. The material sequenced was PBMCs or T cells enriched from blood (not recorded which). The sequence was collected from a woman in her 30s with acute COVID-19. This sequence joins TRBV5-1 and TRBJ2-7; D uncertain. The CDR3 protein is CASSEIISSYEQYF. CDR3 coding DNA: TGCGCCAGCTCTGAGATAATAAGCTCCTACGAGCAGTACTTC.